This T cell receptor (beta chain) is from a study of blood T cell repertoires in COVID-19 (dated by TCRdb to between 2020 and 2021). About the full investigation: Samples covering the acute and convalescent phases of COVID-19 were provided by collaborators in the United States, Italy and Spain. The material from the prospective study consisted of cDNA or gDNA derived from T cells, B-cell-depleted T cells, or PBMCs. Subjects who had been exposed to COVID-19, were actively infected with it, or had recovered from it provided the deeply sampled blood TCRbeta repertoires that made up the dataset. The repertoires were released in a freely available public database meant as a resource for research on the immune response to SARS-CoV-2. The samples were drawn from the first 160 participants of the ongoing ImmuneRACE study and from more than 1,000 subjects provided by 6 global collaborators. A de-identified subject ID, COVID-19 status, age in years and sex were almost always included in the sample metadata. Where available, HLA class I and class II types were obtained from metadata supplied by the sample provider rather than from assay-based typing. Paper-wide results and their limitations: How much clinical and demographic metadata was included differed by source and by participant, and the metadata was provided uncurated.

V was cut back by 0 bases and J by 13 bases, leaving a gap of 15 bases between them. From the cysteine through the phenylalanine, the CDR3 covers 13 amino acids. Only the CDR3 region is kept as DNA, spanning 39 bases read in frame from base 1. CDR1 GTSNPN and CDR2 SVGIG were looked up in the germline V gene (reference sequence). In the prospective study, participants were about 18 to 100 years old, resided in about two dozen geographic areas of the United States, and were enrolled through a virtual design. To assign participants to cohorts, the prospective study relied on clinical history that participants themselves reported in a screening survey and a study questionnaire. Mobile phlebotomists in the prospective study collected whole blood, serum and a nasopharyngeal or oropharyngeal swab from every participant. Prospective study participants could optionally give additional blood draws and questionnaires over an approximately two-month period. Prospective study blood samples were shipped either frozen or at room temperature before DNA extraction.

Concerning this clone itself: Its antigen specificity is not known. Base-call qualities are not available, and no considerably larger clone is one nucleotide away.

The immunoSEQ Assay, a bias-controlled multiplex PCR, was used to amplify TCRbeta CDR3 regions from genomic DNA. The paper's processing steps were these. The number of nucleated cells in each sample was estimated by amplification of reference gene primers within the assay. To quantify the absolute abundance of each unique TCRbeta CDR3 rearrangement, sequence reads were collapsed and filtered. Productive Simpson clonality was computed per sample as the square root of Simpson's diversity index over productive rearrangements. The table comes from immuneACCESS by way of TCRdb, which keeps in-frame sequences with V and J called. Part of the clones is missing from these tables; in studies checked, under half for an unresolved V gene and the rest for unknown reasons. V and J calls and clone size are copied from that table; D and trimming were computed from the DNA. Across this sample there are about 220,000 clones, with 80% to 90% seen only once. The leading ten clones occupy about 3% of the sample.

This receptor was taken from a woman under 30 in a cohort exposed to, infected with or recovered from COVID-19 (not recorded which). The chain is encoded by TRBV30 joined to TRBJ2-2; no D gene can be assigned with confidence. Input material: PBMCs or T cells enriched from blood (not recorded which). This receptor carries the CDR3 CAWSVQFVVGLFF. The bases are TGTGCCTGGAGTGTACAGTTTGTGGTGGGGCTGTTTTTT.